This is a list of T cell receptor beta chains from one sample in a study of T cells after posttransplantation cyclophosphamide. TCRdb's table, derived via immunoSEQ multiplex PCR, lists solely in-frame clones and lacks some. The table shows approximately 47,000 clones, with around 91% occurring only once. Sequenced material: PBMCs. These receptors were taken from a woman between 45 and 60 years old in good health and a related stem cell transplant donor. CDR3s include the opening cysteine and the closing phenylalanine or tryptophan. A D gene is named only where the DNA matches it firmly. Rows give clone size only sometimes, using once, few, many, or a class for an expanded clone.

>TRBV29-1|TRBJ2-5|NA|TRBD2
CSAEGREGLSGEQYF
TGCAGCGCCGAAGGGCGGGAGGGCCTATCTGGAGAGCAGTACTTC
>TRBV7-3|TRBJ1-3|few|NA
CASSPLPGNTIYF
TGTGCCAGCAGCCCACTCCCTGGAAACACCATATATTTT
>TRBV5-4|TRBJ2-5|NA|TRBD2
CASSRQAGGVETQYF
TGTGCCAGCAGTCGACAAGCGGGGGGGGTGGAGACCCAGTACTTC
>TRBV9|TRBJ1-3|NA|NA
CASSDTGSGNTIYF
TGTGCCAGCAGCGATACGGGCTCTGGAAACACCATATATTTT
>TRBV6-5|TRBJ1-1|NA|TRBD1
CASSFRDRLMNTEAFF
TGTGCCAGCAGTTTCCGGGACAGGCTAATGAACACTGAAGCTTTCTTT
>TRBV19|TRBJ2-7|once|NA
CASRAGVERVYEQYF
TGTGCCAGTAGGGCAGGGGTGGAGAGGGTCTACGAGCAGTACTTC
>TRBV7-9|TRBJ2-7|once|NA
CASSFDSHSYEQYF
TGTGCCAGCAGCTTCGACAGCCACTCCTACGAGCAGTACTTC
>TRBV11-2|TRBJ2-5|NA|TRBD2
CASSLGDGGETQYF
TGTGCCAGCAGCTTAGGGGACGGGGGGGAGACCCAGTACTTC
>TRBV6-6|TRBJ1-5|NA|TRBD1
CASGQDSYSNQPQHF
TGTGCCAGCGGACAGGACAGCTATAGCAATCAGCCCCAGCATTTT
>TRBV28|TRBJ1-5|once|TRBD1
CASRRQGASNQPQHF
TGTGCCAGCAGGAGACAGGGCGCTAGCAATCAGCCCCAGCATTTT
>TRBV5-1|TRBJ1-6|NA|NA
CASSYYRGQSPLHF
TGCGCCAGCAGCTACTACAGAGGGCAGTCACCCCTCCACTTT
>TRBV2|TRBJ1-5|NA|NA
CASNSPGVNQPQHF
TGTGCCAGCAATAGCCCGGGGGTAAATCAGCCCCAGCATTTT
>TRBV7-2|TRBJ1-6|NA|TRBD1
CASTPAEGGRYNSPLHF
TGTGCCAGCACGCCCGCTGAAGGGGGCCGGTATAATTCACCCCTCCACTTT
>TRBV7-9|TRBJ1-2|NA|NA
CASSFKFVKGGSANYGYTF
TGTGCCAGCAGCTTCAAATTCGTTAAGGGAGGAAGCGCTAACTATGGCTACACCTTC
>TRBV27|TRBJ1-1|NA|NA
CASSLGQGNTEAFF
TGTGCCAGCAGTTTAGGGCAGGGGAACACTGAAGCTTTCTTT
>TRBV30|TRBJ1-1|once|NA
CAWSRQAPQGAFF
TGTGCCTGGAGTAGGCAGGCCCCACAAGGAGCTTTCTTT
>TRBV11-2|TRBJ2-2|NA|TRBD2
CASSFLAGEGANTGELFF
TGTGCCAGCAGCTTCCTAGCGGGAGAGGGGGCGAACACCGGGGAGCTGTTTTTT
>TRBV19|TRBJ2-1|few|TRBD1
CASSIGGQGRLDNEQFF
TGTGCCAGTAGTATAGGGGGACAGGGTCGTTTGGACAATGAGCAGTTCTTC
>TRBV29-1|TRBJ2-3|NA|TRBD2
CSVEGGLAGTDTQYF
TGCAGCGTTGAGGGGGGACTAGCGGGCACAGATACGCAGTATTTT
>TRBV11-3|TRBJ2-7|NA|TRBD2
CASSSTSGSSYEQYF
TGTGCCAGCAGCTCTACTAGCGGGAGCTCCTACGAGCAGTACTTC
>TRBV5-6|TRBJ1-1|few|NA
CASSFRGEAFF
TGTGCCAGCAGCTTCAGGGGTGAAGCTTTCTTT
>TRBV6-5|TRBJ1-2|few|NA
CASSYIQGRSGYTF
TGTGCCAGCAGTTACATTCAGGGGCGGAGTGGCTACACCTTC
>TRBV19|TRBJ2-2|NA|NA
CASSANTGELFF
TGTGCCAGTAGCGCGAACACCGGGGAGCTGTTTTTT
>TRBV6-5|TRBJ2-3|NA|NA
CASSYSRELGTDTQYF
TGTGCCAGCAGTTACTCTCGGGAGTTGGGCACAGATACGCAGTATTTT
>TRBV5-1|TRBJ1-4|NA|NA
CASSSDEANEKLFF
TGCGCCAGCAGCTCCGACGAGGCTAATGAAAAACTGTTTTTT
>TRBV19|TRBJ2-2|NA|NA
CASTEFRTAELETRSGELFF
TGTGCCAGTACTGAGTTCCGAACCGCCGAACTAGAAACGAGGTCCGGGGAGCTGTTTTTT
>TRBV28|TRBJ1-4|NA|NA
CASLGSEKLFF
TGTGCCAGCCTTGGTAGTGAAAAACTGTTTTTT
>TRBV6-4|TRBJ1-2|NA|NA
CASRRQAEGDYGYTF
TGTGCCAGCAGGAGACAGGCCGAAGGGGACTATGGCTACACCTTC
>TRBV5-1|TRBJ1-2|NA|TRBD1
CASRSFSGQEDYGYTF
TGCGCCAGCAGGAGCTTCTCAGGACAGGAGGACTATGGCTACACCTTC
>TRBV9|TRBJ2-5|NA|TRBD2
CASSYEGTSGSVFGTQYF
TGTGCCAGCAGCTACGAGGGGACGAGCGGGAGTGTGTTCGGGACCCAGTACTTC
>TRBV30|TRBJ1-2|NA|NA
CAWSAMGSPLYTF
TGTGCCTGGAGTGCTATGGGCAGCCCCCTCTACACCTTC
>TRBV9|TRBJ1-2|NA|TRBD1
CASSVGQGDGYTF
TGTGCCAGCAGCGTAGGTCAGGGGGATGGCTACACCTTC
>TRBV11-2|TRBJ2-2|NA|TRBD1
CASSRLRGLGTGELFF
TGTGCCAGCAGCCGTCTCAGGGGGCTGGGAACCGGGGAGCTGTTTTTT
>TRBV6-6|TRBJ1-1|NA|NA
CASSLGGGYGTEAFF
TGTGCCAGCAGCCTAGGTGGGGGCTACGGCACTGAAGCTTTCTTT
>TRBV6-1|TRBJ1-2|NA|NA
CASSEALREASAGGYTF
TGTGCCAGCAGTGAAGCGCTTCGGGAGGCTTCGGCGGGAGGCTACACCTTC
>TRBV7-9|TRBJ1-1|NA|TRBD1
CASSATRGRDSEAFF
TGTGCCAGCAGCGCAACTAGGGGCCGGGACAGTGAAGCTTTCTTT
>TRBV7-9|TRBJ1-4|NA|TRBD1
CASSLALGTGMRTNEKLFF
TGTGCCAGCAGCTTAGCGCTTGGGACAGGGATGAGAACTAATGAAAAACTGTTTTTT
>TRBV5-4|TRBJ1-2|NA|TRBD1
CASSQTGGSNYGYTF
TGTGCCAGCAGCCAGACAGGGGGGTCGAACTATGGCTACACCTTC
>TRBV5-1|TRBJ1-2|NA|TRBD1
CASSVDRDGYTF
TGCGCCAGCAGCGTGGACAGGGATGGCTACACCTTC
>TRBV5-4|TRBJ2-3|NA|NA
CASSLDGASTDTQYF
TGTGCCAGCAGCTTGGATGGGGCTAGCACAGATACGCAGTATTTT
>TRBV30|TRBJ1-1|NA|NA
CAWSVSRQACTEAFF
TGTGCCTGGAGTGTAAGTCGACAGGCCTGCACTGAAGCTTTCTTT
>TRBV2|TRBJ1-6|NA|NA
CASSEFGGTTINSPLHF
TGTGCCAGCAGTGAATTCGGGGGTACTACGATTAATTCACCCCTCCACTTT
>TRBV11-3|TRBJ1-1|NA|TRBD1
CASSGGQGTEAFF
TGTGCCAGCAGCGGGGGACAGGGCACTGAAGCTTTCTTT
>TRBV5-4|TRBJ2-7|NA|TRBD2
CASSLELAGHEQYF
TGTGCCAGCAGCTTGGAGCTAGCGGGACACGAGCAGTACTTC
>TRBV28|TRBJ1-5|NA|NA
CASSLEGQPQHF
TGTGCCAGCAGCCTAGAGGGACAGCCCCAGCATTTT
>TRBV7-8|TRBJ2-2|NA|NA
CASSFGGRGELFF
TGTGCCAGCAGCTTCGGGGGTCGCGGGGAGCTGTTTTTT
>TRBV5-1|TRBJ2-1|NA|TRBD2
CASSASSGGSNNEQFF
TGCGCCAGCAGCGCGTCTAGCGGGGGGTCCAACAATGAGCAGTTCTTC
>TRBV7-6|TRBJ2-3|NA|NA
CASSLRDLILSGTDTQYF
TGTGCCAGCAGCCTCCGGGACTTAATTCTCTCTGGCACAGATACGCAGTATTTT
>TRBV6-1|TRBJ2-3|NA|NA
CASSALTGRTDTQYF
TGTGCCAGCAGTGCGCTGACGGGAAGGACAGATACGCAGTATTTT
>TRBV10-2|TRBJ1-1|once|TRBD1
CASSEYRNYQGAEAFF
TGCGCCAGCAGTGAGTATAGGAATTACCAGGGGGCTGAAGCTTTCTTT
>TRBV18|TRBJ2-5|NA|TRBD2
CASSLTSGSFGETQYF
TGTGCCAGCTCTCTGACTAGCGGGAGCTTCGGAGAGACCCAGTACTTC
>TRBV10-3|TRBJ2-7|NA|TRBD2
CAISGGRGVYEQYF
TGTGCCATCAGTGGAGGGCGGGGGGTCTACGAGCAGTACTTC
>TRBV27|TRBJ1-1|NA|NA
CASSPSLRTDDTEAFF
TGTGCCAGCAGTCCTTCCCTCCGGACAGACGACACTGAAGCTTTCTTT
>TRBV11-2|TRBJ2-7|once|NA
CASSSIRQGMHEQYF
TGTGCCAGCAGCTCAATCCGGCAGGGTATGCACGAGCAGTACTTC
>TRBV6-5|TRBJ2-2|NA|NA
CASSYSSGANTGELFF
TGTGCCAGCAGTTACTCCTCAGGGGCGAACACCGGGGAGCTGTTTTTT
>TRBV5-1|TRBJ2-5|once|NA
CASRRGQETQYF
TGCGCCAGCAGAAGGGGCCAAGAGACCCAGTACTTC
>TRBV6-5|TRBJ1-1|NA|NA
CAGRYSGVDEAFF
TGTGCCGGGAGGTACTCAGGGGTTGATGAAGCTTTCTTT